The 30 T cell receptor beta chains given below trace back to one sample, sequenced in a study of identical twins. A single record per CDR3 protein comes from TCRdb applying MiXCR to the 5' RACE reads. The table lists around 670,000 distinct CDR3 sequences, 5.5% to 6.5% of them singletons. Sequenced input: naive T cells sorted from blood. These receptors all come from a man between 18 and 29 years old in good health.

This clonotype was counted ten times or more. The chain recombines TRBV6-4 with TRBJ2-1; possibly TRBD2 for D (6 bases). V dropped 6 bases and J dropped 5 bases, with 23 bases sitting between them. Germline V gene data show CDR1 as MRHNA and CDR2 as SNTAGT. This CDR3 spans 17 amino acids. The CDR3 here is CASSPTSPLSYDNEQFF. The CDR3 nucleotides are TGTGCCAGCAGCCCAACTAGCCCCTTATCCTACGACAATGAGCAGTTCTTC.

The V gene is TRBV7-9, the J gene TRBJ2-2, with no clear D. V was trimmed by 2 bases and J by 9 bases, leaving 4 bases between them. The germline V gene encodes CDR1 SEHNR and CDR2 FQNEAQ (reference sequence). The CDR3 runs 11 residues. Here the CDR3 reads CASSLSRELFF. CDR3 coding DNA: TGTGCCAGCAGCTTATCCCGGGAGCTGTTTTTT.

This clonotype has only one observation. The V gene is TRBV5-1, the J gene TRBJ2-2; D may correspond to TRBD1 or TRBD2 (6 bases each). Trimming stripped 1 base from V and 3 bases from J, with 10 bases between. In germline, CDR1 is SGHRS, CDR2 YFSETQ. This CDR3 contains 15 residues. The CDR3, as DNA: TGCGCCAGCAGCTTGCGAAGGGGGGACACCGGGGAGCTGTTTTTT. Translated, it gives CASSLRRGDTGELFF.

J is TRBJ2-7 and V is TRBV11-2; the D gene is possibly TRBD1 (6 bases). The CDR3 has 14 residues. The V end was cut by 1 base, the J end by 6 bases, with 13 bases between. CDR1 is SGHAT and CDR2 is FQNNGV in the germline V gene. The CDR3 DNA follows: TGTGCCAGCAGCTTAGGCCAGGGGACGATCGAGCAGTACGTC. Its protein is CASSLGQGTIEQYV.

Ten or more counts support this clonotype. V gene TRBV5-1 combines with J gene TRBJ2-5; possible D gene TRBD1, 5 bases. The CDR3 runs to 13 residues. Germline V lookup: CDR1 SGHRS, CDR2 YFSETQ. Deletions cut 4 bases from V and 4 bases from J, with 11 bases between. The CDR3 nucleotides read TGCGCCAGCAGCGTTCAGGGTCCAGAGACCCAGTACTTC. It specifies CASSVQGPETQYF.

This clonotype has a single count. The V and J genes are TRBV5-6 and TRBJ2-1, with D possibly TRBD1 on 6 matching bases. Trimming cost V 4 bases and J 13 bases, with 15 bases left between them. CDR1 and CDR2 (germline): SGHDT, YYEEEE. This CDR3 contains 12 residues. The CDR3 sequence is CASSLAGTIQFF. DNA of the CDR3: TGTGCCAGCAGCCTGGCCGGGACAATTCAGTTCTTC.

The gene calls are TRBV7-9 and TRBJ2-5; no clear D gene. CDR3 length: 17 residues. The V gene lost 4 bases and the J gene lost 5 bases, with 23 bases spanning the gap. Germline CDR1 SEHNR, CDR2 FQNEAQ (reference sequence). CDR3 coding DNA: TGTGCCAGCAGCTCAAACGTACCTATTGCCGAATTGGAGACCCAGTACTTC. Residues: CASSSNVPIAELETQYF.

The chain employs TRBV7-3 and TRBJ2-1, with D unresolved. Trimming left V 5 bases short and J 6 bases short, with 8 bases between. Germline CDR1 reads SGHTA; CDR2 reads FQGTGA. The CDR3 spans 12 residues. The CDR3 bases are TGTGCCAGCAGCGTCCCCGGCAATGAGCAGTTCTTC. Amino acid sequence: CASSVPGNEQFF.

This clonotype has just a few counts. In DNA form, the CDR3 reads TGTGCCAGCAGTCCCGGGACAGGGGGCTCTGGGGCCAACGTCCTGACTTTC. Translating it yields CASSPGTGGSGANVLTF. The genes are TRBV12-3 or TRBV12-4 and TRBJ2-6, with TRBD1 matching 11 bases. V lost 5 bases, J lost 0 bases, and 3 bases stayed unmatched. This CDR3 has 17 amino acids.

The sample holds many counts of this clonotype. The chain combines TRBV29-1 with TRBJ2-3, with D hard to call. Trimming removed 6 bases at V and 0 bases at J, with 10 bases between. The CDR3 length is 13 residues. Germline values: CDR1 SQVTM, CDR2 ANQGSEA. CDR3 DNA sequence: TGCAGCGTCCACCTCGACAGCACAGATACGCAGTATTTT. Its translation is CSVHLDSTDTQYF.

This clonotype appeared many times. V usage is TRBV20-1 and J usage is TRBJ2-2, with no clear D. The CDR3 covers 17 residues. Trimming took 0 bases from V and 0 from J, leaving 14 bases between them. Germline-derived CDR1 and CDR2 are DFQATT and SNEGSKA (reference sequence). In DNA form, the CDR3 reads TGCAGTGCTAGAGATCTTGAGAGGAACGCGAACACCGGGGAGCTGTTTTTT. It yields the protein CSARDLERNANTGELFF.

This clonotype was seen more than once but under ten times. This chain uses TRBV9 with TRBJ1-1, with TRBD1 matching 9 bases. V gave up 4 bases and J gave up 4 bases; unmatched junction bases: 14. Germline V gene data show CDR1 as SGDLS and CDR2 as YYNGEE. There are 17 residues in the CDR3. The CDR3 DNA is TGTGCCAGCAGCCCCATGGACAGGGGTAGTTGGATCACTGAAGCTTTCTTT. Protein product: CASSPMDRGSWITEAFF.

This clonotype was counted many times. The rearrangement links TRBV25-1 to TRBJ2-1; D remains unclear. CDR3 length: 13 amino acids. Trimming took off 8 bases at V and 4 bases at J, with 12 bases between the two ends. Germline-derived CDR1 and CDR2 are MGHDK and SYGVNS. DNA of the CDR3: TGTGCCAGCGTAAGTATGCAGTACAATGAGCAGTTCTTC. Protein product: CASVSMQYNEQFF.

The V call is TRBV7-3, the J call TRBJ2-7; D gene uncertain. This CDR3 region has 13 residues. Trimming left V 5 bases short and J 7 bases short, with 15 bases between. CDR1 is SGHTA and CDR2 is FQGTGA in the germline V gene. This CDR3 reads CASSPTPLGEQYF. In DNA, the CDR3 is TGTGCCAGCAGCCCGACCCCCTTGGGGGAGCAGTACTTC.

The genes are TRBV30 and TRBJ2-7, with D tentatively TRBD1 or TRBD2 (6 bases each). Germline CDR1 GTSNPN, CDR2 SVGIG (reference sequence). V dropped 4 bases and J dropped 6 bases, with 16 bases sitting between them. CDR3 length: 13 amino acids. CDR3 sequence: CAWTGTPGAEQYF. In nucleotides, the CDR3 is TGTGCCTGGACCGGGACCCCGGGGGCCGAGCAGTACTTC.

In this sample, this clonotype turned up a few times. This chain connects TRBV12-3 or TRBV12-4 to TRBJ2-3; D call uncertain. This CDR3 has 14 amino acids. The V end lost 6 bases, the J end lost 6 bases, and 16 bases lay between the germline ends. CDR3 nucleotides: TGTGCCAGCAGGAACCGGGCCACCCAGGATACGCAGTATTTT. Translation: CASRNRATQDTQYF.

This clonotype was observed at least ten times. This sequence joins TRBV12-3 or TRBV12-4 and TRBJ2-7; either TRBD1 or TRBD2 may fit D (5 bases each). The V and J ends lost 7 bases and 1 base respectively, with 11 bases between them. This CDR3 is built from 13 residues. CDR3 amino acids: CASNPEGSYEQYV. CDR3 nucleotide sequence: TGTGCCAGCAACCCCGAGGGGTCCTACGAGCAGTACGTC.

This clonotype has ten or more counts. The chain has TRBV20-1 and TRBJ1-1; a possible D gene is TRBD1 (5 bases). The CDR3 is made up of 13 amino acids. Germline V gene lookup returns CDR1 DFQATT and CDR2 SNEGSKA (reference sequence). Trimming pared 2 bases from V and 5 bases from J, leaving 12 bases between. The CDR3: CSARRGSATEAFF. The DNA for the CDR3 is TGCAGTGCTAGACGGGGGAGTGCGACTGAAGCTTTCTTT.

This clonotype has ten or more counts. The chain joins TRBV29-1 to TRBJ2-1; possibly TRBD2 for D (7 bases). The CDR3 sequence is 14 residues long. CDR1 and CDR2 (germline): SQVTM, ANQGSEA. Trimming took off 4 bases at V and 0 bases at J, with 10 bases between the two ends. CDR3 residues: CSVVGGASYNEQFF. As DNA, the CDR3 is TGCAGCGTTGTAGGGGGGGCCTCCTACAATGAGCAGTTCTTC.

There are many counts of this clonotype. The chain combines TRBV4-1 with TRBJ2-1, with a weak D call TRBD1 (5 bases). The CDR3 contains 15 residues. The germline V and J ends were trimmed by 3 bases and 8 bases, with 17 bases remaining between them. Germline V gene data show CDR1 as MGHRA and CDR2 as YSYEKL. The CDR3 loop is CASSHLGQLGYEQFF. CDR3 sequence (DNA): TGCGCCAGCAGCCACCTGGGGCAGCTAGGCTATGAGCAGTTCTTC.

This clonotype has at least ten counts. The chain uses TRBV12-3 or TRBV12-4 and TRBJ2-1; TRBD2 aligns across 9 bases. The junction had 9 bases not matched to a gene; V was cut back by 6 bases and J by 9 bases. This CDR3 comprises 14 residues. CDR3 coding DNA: TGTGCCAGCAGCCTCCTAGCGGGAATCGGTGAGCAGTTCTTC. It encodes CASSLLAGIGEQFF.

This clonotype was recorded once. This sequence may be a read error, since a much larger clone differs from it by one base. The CDR3 ends on some other residue instead of the conserved phenylalanine or tryptophan, so this is likely a read error. Written as DNA, the CDR3 is TGTGCCAGCAGATTTGGGAGTGGAAATGGCTACACCGTC. Translating gives CASRFGSGNGYTV. V is TRBV27 and J is TRBJ1-2; D remains unclear. Germline V gene data show CDR1 as MNHEY and CDR2 as SMNVEV (reference sequence). This CDR3 has 13 residues. Trimming removed 6 bases at V and 6 bases at J, with 14 bases between.

This clonotype was counted at least ten times. The chain couples TRBV10-3 to TRBJ2-4; the D is unclear. Germline V CDR1 and CDR2: ENHRY, SYGVKD. Between the trimmed V and J ends, which lost 2 bases and 1 base, there was a span of 6 bases. The CDR3 totals 14 residues. CDR3 in amino acids: CAISEGFAKNIQYF. DNA for the CDR3: TGTGCCATCAGTGAGGGATTTGCCAAAAACATTCAGTACTTC.

This clonotype was detected many times. This chain connects TRBV5-1 to TRBJ2-5; no definite D call. This CDR3 is 13 amino acids long. The germline V gene has CDR1 SGHRS and CDR2 YFSETQ. Trimming stripped 0 bases from V and 5 bases from J, with 8 bases between. CDR3 DNA: TGCGCCAGCAGCTTGGGTACAGATGAGACCCAGTACTTC. Protein product: CASSLGTDETQYF.

V gene TRBV20-1 combines with J gene TRBJ2-2; 11 bases agree with TRBD2. This CDR3 contains 15 residues. V gave up 2 bases and J gave up 4 bases; unmatched junction bases: 3. Germline V gene data show CDR1 as DFQATT and CDR2 as SNEGSKA (reference sequence). This CDR3 reads CSARILAGGTGELFF. DNA of the CDR3: TGCAGTGCTAGAATCCTAGCGGGGGGCACCGGGGAGCTGTTTTTT.

The chain combines TRBV27 with TRBJ2-4; tentative D call: TRBD2 (7 bases). The CDR3 sequence is 15 residues long. Looked up from germline, CDR1 is MNHEY and CDR2 is SMNVEV (reference sequence). V lost 0 bases and J lost 8, with 14 bases in between. As DNA, the CDR3 is TGTGCCAGCAGTTTATCGGGGGGGGCCGGGCACATTCAGTACTTC. It specifies CASSLSGGAGHIQYF.

This clonotype came up many times. V and J are TRBV24-1 and TRBJ1-1; unclear D gene. This CDR3 contains 13 residues. CDR1 KGHDR and CDR2 SFDVKD come from the germline V gene. V gave up 5 bases and J gave up 2 bases, with 8 bases separating them. CDR3 protein: CATSGPANTEAFF. The CDR3, as DNA: TGTGCCACCAGTGGCCCCGCAAACACTGAAGCTTTCTTT.

The table lists this clonotype with a few counts. J is TRBJ2-7 and V is TRBV12-3 or TRBV12-4; 7 bases line up with TRBD1. CDR3 length equals 15 residues. The ends lost 3 bases at V and 6 bases at J; junction bases unmatched: 11. CDR3 protein: CASSFEGQRIGEQYF. In DNA, the CDR3 is TGTGCCAGCAGTTTTGAGGGACAGAGAATAGGCGAGCAGTACTTC.

This chain links TRBV6-2 or TRBV6-3 with TRBJ2-5, with 7 bases aligning to TRBD2. The CDR3 is made up of 14 amino acids. CDR1 MNHEY and CDR2 SVGEGT come from the germline V gene. J gave up 4 bases and V 7 bases, and 9 bases lay outside the gene matches. Written as DNA, the CDR3 is TGTGCCAGCAACCTGGCGGGAGCCCCAGAGACCCAGTACTTC. Residues: CASNLAGAPETQYF.

In this sample, this clonotype turned up once. The V and J genes are TRBV10-3 and TRBJ2-2; D not resolved. CDR1 is ENHRY, CDR2 SYGVKD, per germline. V shed 7 bases and J shed 8 bases, with 20 bases lying between them. This CDR3 has 15 residues. CDR3 coding DNA: TGTGCCATCATCGACACTCCAGACGCCGGAGGGGAGCTGTTTTTT. Translation gives CAIIDTPDAGGELFF.